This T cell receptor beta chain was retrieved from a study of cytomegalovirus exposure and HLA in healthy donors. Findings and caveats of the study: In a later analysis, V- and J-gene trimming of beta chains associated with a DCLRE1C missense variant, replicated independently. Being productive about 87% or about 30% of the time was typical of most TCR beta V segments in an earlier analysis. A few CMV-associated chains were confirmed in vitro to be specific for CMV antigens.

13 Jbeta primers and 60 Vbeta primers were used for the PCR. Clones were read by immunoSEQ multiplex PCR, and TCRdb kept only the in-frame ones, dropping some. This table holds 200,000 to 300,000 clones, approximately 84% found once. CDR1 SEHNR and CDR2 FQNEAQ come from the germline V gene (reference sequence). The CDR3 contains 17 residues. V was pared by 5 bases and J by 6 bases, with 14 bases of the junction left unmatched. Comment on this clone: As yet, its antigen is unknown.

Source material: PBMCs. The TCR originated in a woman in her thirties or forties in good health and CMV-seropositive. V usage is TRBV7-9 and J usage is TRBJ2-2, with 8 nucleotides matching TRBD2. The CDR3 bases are TGTGCCAGCAGCCGACGGGGGGGGCGGGAGAAGTCCGGGGAGCTGTTTTTT. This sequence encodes CASSRRGGREKSGELFF.